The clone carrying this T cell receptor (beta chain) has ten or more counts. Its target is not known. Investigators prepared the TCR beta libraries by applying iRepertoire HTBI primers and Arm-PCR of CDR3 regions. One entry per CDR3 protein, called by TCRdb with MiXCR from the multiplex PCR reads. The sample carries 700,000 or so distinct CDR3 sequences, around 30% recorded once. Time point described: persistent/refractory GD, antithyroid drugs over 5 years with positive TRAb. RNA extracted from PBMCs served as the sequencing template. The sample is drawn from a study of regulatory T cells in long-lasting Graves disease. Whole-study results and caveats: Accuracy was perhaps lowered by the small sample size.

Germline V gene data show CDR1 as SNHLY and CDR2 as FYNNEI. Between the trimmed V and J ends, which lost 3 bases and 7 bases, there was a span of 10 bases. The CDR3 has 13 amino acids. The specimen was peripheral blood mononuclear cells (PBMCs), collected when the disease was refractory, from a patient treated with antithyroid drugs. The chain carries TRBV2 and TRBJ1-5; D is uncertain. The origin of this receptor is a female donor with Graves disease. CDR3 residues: CASSERVGQPQHF. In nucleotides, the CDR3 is TGTGCCAGCAGTGAGAGGGTAGGGCAGCCCCAGCATTTT.